This T cell receptor (beta chain) was captured by sequencing in a study of control samples from healthy donors and cancer patients. In germline, CDR1 is SGHNT, CDR2 YENEEA. The CDR3 has 13 amino acids. Trimming shortened V by 2 bases and J by 2 bases, and 6 bases separated the two germline ends. On this clone itself: In the same sample, other DNA sequences code for this CDR3.

Repertoires were generated with immunoSEQ multiplex PCR, while TCRdb's copy carries only in-frame clones and drops some. The sample holds approximately 160,000 clones, 90% to 95% seen once. The chain joins TRBV11-3 to TRBJ1-1; D uncertain. The receptor was isolated from a woman in her late teens or twenties in good health. Sample: blood. The CDR3 sequence is CASSLRRNTEAFF. In DNA form, the CDR3 reads TGTGCCAGCAGCTTAAGGAGAAACACTGAAGCTTTCTTT.